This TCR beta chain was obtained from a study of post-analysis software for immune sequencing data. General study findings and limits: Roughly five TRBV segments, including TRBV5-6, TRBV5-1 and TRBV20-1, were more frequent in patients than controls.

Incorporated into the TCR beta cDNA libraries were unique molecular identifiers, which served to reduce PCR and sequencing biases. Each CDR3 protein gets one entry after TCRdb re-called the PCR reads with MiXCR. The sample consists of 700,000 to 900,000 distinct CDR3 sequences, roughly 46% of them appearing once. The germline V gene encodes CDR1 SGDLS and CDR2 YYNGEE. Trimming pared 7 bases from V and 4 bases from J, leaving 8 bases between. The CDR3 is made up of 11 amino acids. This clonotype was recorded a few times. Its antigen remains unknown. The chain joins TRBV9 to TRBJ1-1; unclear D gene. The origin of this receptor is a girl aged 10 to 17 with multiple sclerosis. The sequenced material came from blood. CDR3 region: CASGRGTEAFF. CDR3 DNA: TGTGCCAGCGGGCGTGGCACTGAAGCTTTCTTT.